Below, 18 T cell receptor beta chains from the same sample are listed, as sequenced in a study of molecular identifiers for immune sequencing clone quantification (dated by TCRdb to between 2018 and 2020). Library creation used PCR. Sequencing relied on a NextSeq 500. TCRdb trimmed public reads at Q25 via fastp, called clones via MiXCR and kept in-frame beta chains. Rows are combined by CDR3 protein, so each entry shows the most common genes and DNA. The sample records about half a million distinct CDR3 sequences, around 25% of which are singletons. Just over 0.75% of the sample comes from the top ten. Sequenced: naive CD8+ T cells from blood, with Jurkat cell RNA spiked in. According to the study, the label for this sample's cell subset or site signals: FACS-sorted CD8+CD4-CCR7+CD45RA+ naive T cells. The source of these receptors is a human donor in good health. Some libraries in this study had Jurkat cell RNA spiked in.

This clonotype has just a few counts. This chain connects TRBV16 to TRBJ2-5; tentative D call: TRBD2 (5 bases). The CDR3 is 14 residues long. Germline values: CDR1 KGHSY, CDR2 FQNENV. Trimming took 3 bases from V and 4 from J, leaving 12 bases between them. The CDR3: CASSQSTTPETQYF. CDR3 DNA: TGTGCCAGCAGCCAGTCGACTACCCCAGAGACCCAGTACTTC.

The V gene is TRBV2, the J gene TRBJ2-7; possibly TRBD1 for D (6 bases). Per germline, CDR1 SNHLY and CDR2 FYNNEI. Trimming pared 4 bases from V and 2 bases from J, leaving 9 bases between. CDR3 size: 13 residues. The CDR3 DNA is TGTGCCAGCAGTGCCCGGGACACCTACGAGCAGTACTTC. As protein: CASSARDTYEQYF. The full variable domain, in which reference TRBV2 and TRBJ2-7 provide the parts outside the CDR3, is EPEVTQTPSHQVTQMGQEVILRCVPISNHLYFYWYRQILGQKVEFLVSFYNNEISEKSEIFDDQFSVERPDGSNFTLKIRSTKLEDSAMYFCASSARDTYEQYFGPGTRLTVT.

The CDR3 coding sequence is TGCAGTGCTTGGAACGCCAGGGGCCGCGAGACCCAGTACTTC. Encoded protein: CSAWNARGRETQYF. The chain recombines TRBV20-1 with TRBJ2-5; D perhaps matches TRBD1 (6 bases). This CDR3 is built from 14 residues. The germline V and J ends were trimmed by 5 bases and 5 bases, with 18 bases remaining between them. Germline CDR1 is DFQATT and CDR2 is SNEGSKA (reference sequence).

This clonotype has only a few counts. The V call is TRBV7-6, the J call TRBJ2-2; D perhaps matches TRBD2 (6 bases). CDR1 and CDR2 from the germline V gene are SGHVS and FNYEAQ. The CDR3 runs 16 residues. Trimming removed 5 bases at V and 1 base at J, with 14 bases between. Here the CDR3 DNA reads TGTGCCAGCAGCCCAATTGCTAGCGAGAACACCGGGGAGCTGTTTTTT. It encodes CASSPIASENTGELFF.

For the CDR3, the DNA is TGCGCCAGCAGCCAGAGTGGTGGATCCTTCCTAACAGATACGCAGTATTTT. Translating gives CASSQSGGSFLTDTQYF. The rearrangement uses TRBV5-1 and TRBJ2-3; unclear D gene. The germline gives CDR1 SGHRS, CDR2 YFSETQ. The V and J ends lost 4 bases and 3 bases respectively, with 21 bases between them. The CDR3 loop spans 17 amino acids.

There are a few counts of this clonotype. This sequence joins TRBV6-5 and TRBJ2-2; no reliable D call. This CDR3 has 15 residues. Germline V CDR1 and CDR2: MNHEY, SVGAGI. V dropped 2 bases and J dropped 4 bases, with 11 bases sitting between them. The CDR3 DNA reads TGTGCCAGCAGTTACAGCAACCTCCTCACCGGGGAGCTGTTTTTT. Its translation is CASSYSNLLTGELFF.

Note on this clonotype: Possible read error: a much larger clone is one base away. The gene calls are TRBV7-9 and TRBJ2-3; 8 nucleotides agree with TRBD1. The CDR3 runs to 15 residues. Germline V gene sequence: CDR1 SEHNR, CDR2 FQNEAQ (reference sequence). V shed 7 bases and J 4 bases; nucleotides not matched to a gene: 10. The CDR3 DNA sequence: TGTGCCAGCACCTCCGGGACAGGTCGCGCAGATACGCAGTATTTT. Translating gives CASTSGTGRADTQYF.

A few counts support this clonotype. In DNA, the CDR3 is TGTGCCACCGGAGCGGGTCACTACAATGAGCAGTTCTTC. It codes for CATGAGHYNEQFF. This chain uses TRBV24-1 with TRBJ2-1; TRBD2 might be the D (6 bases). The V end lost 9 bases, the J end lost 3 bases, and 11 bases lay between the germline ends. CDR1 and CDR2 (germline): KGHDR, SFDVKD. The CDR3 consists of 13 residues.

The chain uses TRBV20-1 and TRBJ1-1, with 7 nucleotides matching TRBD1. There are 15 residues in the CDR3. With 4 bases clipped from V and 1 base from J, the junction kept 9 bases outside the gene matches. In germline, CDR1 is DFQATT, CDR2 SNEGSKA (reference sequence). CDR3 amino acids: CSAKNVDRANTEAFF. The CDR3 DNA reads as TGCAGTGCTAAGAACGTCGACAGGGCGAACACTGAAGCTTTCTTT.

With regard to this clonotype: Given a much more abundant clone one base away, this may be a read error. The gene calls are TRBV7-9 and TRBJ2-1; tentatively, D is TRBD1 or TRBD2 (5 bases each). The germline gives CDR1 SEHNR, CDR2 FQNEAQ (reference sequence). This CDR3 has 18 residues. This CDR3 is CAISLEGPRWNSYNEQFF. For the CDR3, the DNA is TGTGCCATCAGCTTAGAGGGACCCCGATGGAACTCCTACAATGAGCAGTTCTTC.

The gene calls are TRBV18 and TRBJ2-3; a possible D gene is TRBD2 (5 bases). The germline gives CDR1 KGHSH, CDR2 LQKENI. The ends were cut back, 3 bases at V and 6 bases at J, with 10 bases in the middle. This CDR3 contains 13 residues. The CDR3 nucleotides are TGTGCCAGCTCACCCTACGGGGATGATACGCAGTATTTT. Its protein is CASSPYGDDTQYF.

Details on this clonotype: Its ends do not fully match the called genes, so a read error is possible. The chain has TRBV12-5 and TRBJ2-7; D is possibly TRBD2 (5 bases). Germline values: CDR1 LGHNT, CDR2 FRNRAP. This CDR3 is built from 16 residues. CDR3 loop: CTSGLGPPEQGYEQYF. The CDR3 region has the DNA TGTACTAGTGGTTTGGGCCCCCCCGAGCAAGGCTACGAGCAGTACTTC.

This clonotype occurred once. The CDR3 does not close with the conserved phenylalanine or tryptophan, likely indicating a read error. The rearrangement joins TRBV5-3 to TRBJ2-7; D possibly corresponds to TRBD2 (5 bases). TRBV5-3 is recorded as an ORF, its role being uncertain. The CDR3 sequence is 15 residues long. V lost 8 bases to trimming and J lost 7 bases, with 25 bases between them. CDR3 region: CASSITGNATSEQYL. The DNA of the CDR3 is TGTGCCAGCAGCATCACCGGGAACGCTACTTCAGAGCAGTACTTG.

The V and J genes are TRBV30 and TRBJ1-1; D remains unclear. CDR1 GTSNPN and CDR2 SVGIG come from the germline V gene (reference sequence). The length of the CDR3 is 14 residues. V lost 0 bases, J lost 2 bases, and 10 bases lay in between. The DNA for the CDR3 is TGTGCCTGGAGTGTGGGCATCGACAACACTGAAGCTTTCTTT. This sequence encodes CAWSVGIDNTEAFF. Full variable domain (missing parts from reference TRBV30 and TRBJ1-1): SQTIHQWPATLVQPVGSPLSLECTVEGTSNPNLYWYRQAAGRGLQLLFYSVGIGQISSEVPQNLSASRPQDRQFILSSKKLLLSDSGFYLCAWSVGIDNTEAFFGQGTRLTVV.

This clonotype came up a few times. This rearrangement joins TRBV12-3 or TRBV12-4 to TRBJ2-1; D not resolved. The CDR3 sequence is 11 residues long. The ends were cut back, 8 bases at V and 0 bases at J, with 2 bases in the middle. Here the CDR3 DNA reads TGTGCCAGCCTCTCCTACAATGAGCAGTTCTTC. It is translated as CASLSYNEQFF.

Ten or more counts support this clonotype. The genes are TRBV9 and TRBJ1-1; D is ambiguous. Germline CDR1 and CDR2: SGDLS and YYNGEE. CDR3 size: 14 residues. V dropped 0 bases and J dropped 2 bases, with 8 bases sitting between them. CDR3 nucleotides: TGTGCCAGCAGCGTAGGACGGACTAACACTGAAGCTTTCTTT. Translated: CASSVGRTNTEAFF.

This clonotype showed up just once. This chain links TRBV9 with TRBJ1-6, with 7 bases identical to TRBD1. This CDR3 has 14 residues. The junction had 5 bases not matched to a gene; V was cut back by 3 bases and J by 8 bases. Germline V lookup: CDR1 SGDLS, CDR2 YYNGEE. CDR3 DNA: TGTGCCAGCAGCGCCGGACAGGCGTATTCACCCCTCCACTTT. As protein: CASSAGQAYSPLHF.

The sample holds many counts of this clonotype. The chain is built from TRBV2 and TRBJ1-5; D gene unclear. The V end lost 6 bases, the J end lost 0 bases, and 12 bases lay between the germline ends. Germline V gives CDR1 SNHLY, CDR2 FYNNEI. This CDR3 is 15 amino acids long. The CDR3 region has the DNA TGTGCCAGCAGGACCAGTTCGGCTAGCAATCAGCCCCAGCATTTT. As protein: CASRTSSASNQPQHF. Filled out from reference TRBV2 and TRBJ1-5, the complete variable domain reads EPEVTQTPSHQVTQMGQEVILRCVPISNHLYFYWYRQILGQKVEFLVSFYNNEISEKSEIFDDQFSVERPDGSNFTLKIRSTKLEDSAMYFCASRTSSASNQPQHFGDGTRLSIL.